Below, one TCR beta chain is given with its context. Other DNA sequences from this sample encode an identical CDR3 as well. The germline V gene encodes CDR1 SEHNR and CDR2 FQNEAQ (reference sequence). CDR3 length: 13 amino acids. Trimming removed 3 bases from V and 8 bases from J; junction bases left unmatched: 3. Original methodology: Amplified reference gene primers provided the basis for estimating nucleated cell counts. Sequenced by immunoSEQ multiplex PCR; TCRdb stores in-frame clones only, minus some. Clone size and V and J calls were adopted from that table, with D and trimming inferred from the DNA. This sample carries approximately 110,000 clones, 85% of them seen once, and the ten largest clones take 3.5% to 5%. The data originate from a study of blood T cell repertoires in COVID-19. About the study: From the United States, Italy and Spain came samples of acute and convalescent COVID-19. T cells, B-cell-depleted T cells, or PBMCs supplied cDNA or gDNA.

Source material: peripheral blood. This receptor was taken from a man aged 50 to 59 with acute or convalescent COVID-19. This chain joins TRBV7-9 and TRBJ1-4; 7 bases align to TRBD1. Written as DNA, the CDR3 is TGTGCCAGCAGCTTCACAGGGGTGGAAAAACTGTTTTTT. Its translation: CASSFTGVEKLFF.